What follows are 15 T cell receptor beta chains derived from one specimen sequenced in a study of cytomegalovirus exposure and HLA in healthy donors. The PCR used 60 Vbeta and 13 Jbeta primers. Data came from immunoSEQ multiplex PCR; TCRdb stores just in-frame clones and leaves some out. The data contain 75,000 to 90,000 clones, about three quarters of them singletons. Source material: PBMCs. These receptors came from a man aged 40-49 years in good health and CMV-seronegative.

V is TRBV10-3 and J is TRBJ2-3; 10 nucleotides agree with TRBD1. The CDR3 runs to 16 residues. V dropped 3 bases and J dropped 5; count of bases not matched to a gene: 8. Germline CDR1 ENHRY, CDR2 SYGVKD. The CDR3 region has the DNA TGTGCCATCAGTGATAGTGCAGGGACAGGGGAAGATACGCAGTATTTT. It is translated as CAISDSAGTGEDTQYF.

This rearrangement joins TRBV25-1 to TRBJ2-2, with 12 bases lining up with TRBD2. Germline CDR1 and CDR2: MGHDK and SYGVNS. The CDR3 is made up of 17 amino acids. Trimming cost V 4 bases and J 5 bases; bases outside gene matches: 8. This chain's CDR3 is CASSGPTSGGQTGELFF. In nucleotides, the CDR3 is TGTGCCAGCAGTGGCCCGACTAGCGGGGGTCAGACCGGGGAGCTGTTTTTT.

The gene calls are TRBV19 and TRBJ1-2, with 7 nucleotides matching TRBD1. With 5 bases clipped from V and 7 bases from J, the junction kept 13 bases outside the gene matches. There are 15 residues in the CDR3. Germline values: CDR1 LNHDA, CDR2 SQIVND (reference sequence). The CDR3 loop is CASSSRGRGLGGYTF. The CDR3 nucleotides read TGTGCCAGTAGTTCGAGGGGGCGAGGTTTAGGTGGCTACACCTTC.

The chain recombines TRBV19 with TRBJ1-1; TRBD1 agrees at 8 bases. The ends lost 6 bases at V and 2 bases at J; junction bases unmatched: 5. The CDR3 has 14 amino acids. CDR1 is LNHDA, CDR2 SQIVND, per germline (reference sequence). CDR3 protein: CASRPGQENTEAFF. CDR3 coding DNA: TGTGCCAGTAGACCGGGACAGGAAAACACTGAAGCTTTCTTT.

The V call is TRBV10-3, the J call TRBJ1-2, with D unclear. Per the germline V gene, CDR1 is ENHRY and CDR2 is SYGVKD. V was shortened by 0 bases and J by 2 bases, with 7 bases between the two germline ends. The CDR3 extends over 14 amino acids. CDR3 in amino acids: CAISESRENYGYTF. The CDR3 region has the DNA TGTGCCATCAGTGAGTCTAGAGAAAACTATGGCTACACCTTC.

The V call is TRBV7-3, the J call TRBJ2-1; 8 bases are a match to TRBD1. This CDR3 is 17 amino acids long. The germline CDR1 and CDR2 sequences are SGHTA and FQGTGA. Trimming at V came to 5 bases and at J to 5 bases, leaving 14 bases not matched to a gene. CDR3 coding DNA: TGTGCCAGCAGCCCGGGGACAGGCCCCTTTGGGGACAATGAGCAGTTCTTC. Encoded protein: CASSPGTGPFGDNEQFF.

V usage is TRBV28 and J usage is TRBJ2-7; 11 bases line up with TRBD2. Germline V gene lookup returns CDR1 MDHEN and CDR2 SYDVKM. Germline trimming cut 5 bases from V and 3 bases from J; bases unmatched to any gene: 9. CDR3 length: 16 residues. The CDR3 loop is CASSNHPGLADYEQYF. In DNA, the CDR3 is TGTGCCAGCAGTAATCACCCGGGACTAGCGGACTACGAGCAGTACTTC.

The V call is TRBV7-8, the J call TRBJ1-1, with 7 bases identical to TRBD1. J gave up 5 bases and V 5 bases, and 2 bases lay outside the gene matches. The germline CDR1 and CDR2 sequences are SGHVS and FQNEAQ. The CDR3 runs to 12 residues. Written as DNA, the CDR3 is TGTGCCAGCAGCCAGGGACAGACTGAAGCTTTCTTT. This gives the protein CASSQGQTEAFF. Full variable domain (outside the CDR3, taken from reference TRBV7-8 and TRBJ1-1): GAGVSQSPRYKVAKRGQDVALRCDPISGHVSLFWYQQALGQGPEFLTYFQNEAQLDKSGLPSDRFFAERPEGSVSTLKIQRTQQEDSAVYLCASSQGQTEAFFGQGTRLTVV.

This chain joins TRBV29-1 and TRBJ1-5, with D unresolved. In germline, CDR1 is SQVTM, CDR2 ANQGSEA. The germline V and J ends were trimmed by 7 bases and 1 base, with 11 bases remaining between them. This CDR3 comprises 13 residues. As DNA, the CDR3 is TGCAGCGCTGCGGCGGGGAGCAATCAGCCCCAGCATTTT. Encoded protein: CSAAAGSNQPQHF.

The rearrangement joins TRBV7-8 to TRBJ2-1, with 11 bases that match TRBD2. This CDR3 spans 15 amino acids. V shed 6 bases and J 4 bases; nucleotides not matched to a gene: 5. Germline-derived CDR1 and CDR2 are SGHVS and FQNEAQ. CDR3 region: CASSSLAGAYNEQFF. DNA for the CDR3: TGTGCCAGCAGTTCACTAGCGGGAGCATACAATGAGCAGTTCTTC.

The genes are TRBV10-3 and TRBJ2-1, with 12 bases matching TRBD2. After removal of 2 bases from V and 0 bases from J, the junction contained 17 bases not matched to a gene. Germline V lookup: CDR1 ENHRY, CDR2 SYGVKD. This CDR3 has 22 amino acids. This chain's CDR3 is CAISEPGVGGTSGLSSYNEQFF. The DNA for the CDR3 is TGTGCCATCAGTGAGCCGGGGGTGGGGGGGACTAGCGGGTTAAGCTCCTACAATGAGCAGTTCTTC.

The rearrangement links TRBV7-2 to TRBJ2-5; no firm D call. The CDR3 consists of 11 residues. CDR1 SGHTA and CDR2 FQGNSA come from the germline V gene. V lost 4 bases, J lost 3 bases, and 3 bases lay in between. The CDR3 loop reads CASSSEETQYF. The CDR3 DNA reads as TGTGCCAGCAGCTCCGAAGAGACCCAGTACTTC.

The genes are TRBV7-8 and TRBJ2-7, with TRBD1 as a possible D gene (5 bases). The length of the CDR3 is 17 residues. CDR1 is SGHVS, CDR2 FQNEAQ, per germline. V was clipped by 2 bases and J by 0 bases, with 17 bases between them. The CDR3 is CASSLRTRAASSYEQYF. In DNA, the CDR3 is TGTGCCAGCAGCTTACGAACCAGGGCTGCAAGCTCCTACGAGCAGTACTTC.

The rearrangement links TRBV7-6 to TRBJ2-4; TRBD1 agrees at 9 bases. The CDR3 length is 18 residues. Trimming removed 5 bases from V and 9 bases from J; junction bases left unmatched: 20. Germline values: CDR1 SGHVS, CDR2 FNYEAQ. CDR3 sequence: CASSERIRTGAAMGIQYF. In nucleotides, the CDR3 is TGTGCCAGCAGCGAAAGAATCCGGACAGGGGCTGCGATGGGCATTCAGTACTTC.

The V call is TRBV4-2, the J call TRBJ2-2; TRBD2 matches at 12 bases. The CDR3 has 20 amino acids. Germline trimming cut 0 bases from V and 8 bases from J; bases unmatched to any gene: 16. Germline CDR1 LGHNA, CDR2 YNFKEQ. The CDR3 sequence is CASSQEPSGLAGNQKGELFF. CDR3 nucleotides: TGTGCCAGCAGCCAAGAACCCTCGGGACTAGCGGGCAACCAAAAAGGGGAGCTGTTTTTT.